What follows are 7 T cell receptor beta chains derived from one specimen sequenced in a study of cytomegalovirus exposure and HLA in healthy donors (dated 2017 in TCRdb). Library prep was done by the immunoSEQ multiplex PCR assay. For the multiplex PCR, a mixture combining 60 forward primers for TCR Vbeta segments and 13 reverse primers for TCR Jbeta segments was used. The clones in this table, taken by TCRdb from immuneACCESS, are in-frame only. Not every clone is retained; where verified, under half of the shortfall comes from an unresolved V gene, and the cause of the rest is unknown. For this sample, the table gives about 47,000 clones. The ten largest clones capture about a sixth of the sample. Material: PBMCs. These TCRs come from a male donor in good health and CMV-seronegative.

The chain links TRBV5-1 to TRBJ1-1; perhaps TRBD1 as D (5 bases). The germline V and J ends were trimmed by 0 bases and 4 bases, with 13 bases remaining between them. Germline-derived CDR1 and CDR2 are SGHRS and YFSETQ. CDR3 length: 15 amino acids. CDR3 protein: CASSLAGGGGTEAFF. Written as DNA, the CDR3 is TGCGCCAGCAGCTTGGCCGGGGGAGGCGGCACTGAAGCTTTCTTT.

The CDR3 here is CASRLGQNTGELFF. The CDR3 coding sequence is TGTGCCAGCAGACTGGGACAGAACACCGGGGAGCTGTTTTTT. V is TRBV2 and J is TRBJ2-2, with a tentative D call TRBD1 (6 bases). Germline V gene data show CDR1 as SNHLY and CDR2 as FYNNEI. The CDR3 loop spans 14 amino acids. The germline V and J ends were trimmed by 6 bases and 1 base, with 9 bases remaining between them.

The chain uses TRBV5-6 and TRBJ2-5; D is undetermined. The V end was cut by 5 bases, the J end by 5 bases, with 16 bases between. CDR3 length: 14 amino acids. Germline V gives CDR1 SGHDT, CDR2 YYEEEE. This CDR3 is CASRYISVPETQYF. The CDR3 DNA reads as TGTGCCAGCAGATATATCAGCGTCCCGGAGACCCAGTACTTC.

The chain links TRBV4-1 to TRBJ2-7; perhaps TRBD1 as D (5 bases). Germline lookup yields CDR1 MGHRA and CDR2 YSYEKL. CDR3 size: 13 residues. V was clipped by 4 bases and J by 2 bases, with 9 bases between them. CDR3 DNA sequence: TGCGCCAGCAGCCCCACAGGAACCTACGAGCAGTACTTC. Protein: CASSPTGTYEQYF.

The chain uses TRBV5-1 and TRBJ1-1; TRBD1 agrees at 9 bases. CDR1 is SGHRS, CDR2 YFSETQ, per germline. V lost 4 bases and J lost 3; bases outside the gene matches: 7. CDR3 length equals 15 residues. The CDR3 reads CASSAIQGADTEAFF. Written as DNA, the CDR3 is TGCGCCAGCAGCGCCATACAGGGGGCTGACACTGAAGCTTTCTTT.

The chain is built from TRBV4-2 and TRBJ1-1; D may be TRBD1 (5 bases). The germline V gene encodes CDR1 LGHNA and CDR2 YNFKEQ. The V gene lost 0 bases and the J gene lost 7 bases, with 12 bases spanning the gap. The CDR3 is 14 amino acids. CDR3 residues: CASSQDLSTGEAFF. CDR3 coding DNA: TGTGCCAGCAGCCAAGATCTGAGTACAGGTGAAGCTTTCTTT.

The CDR3 loop is CASSSGTGGEQYF. In DNA, the CDR3 is TGTGCCAGCAGTTCCGGGACAGGGGGCGAGCAGTACTTC. The rearrangement joins TRBV6-5 to TRBJ2-7; 11 nucleotides align to TRBD1. V trimming: 4 bases; J trimming: 6 bases; junction bases outside the gene matches: 2. This CDR3 spans 13 amino acids. CDR1 MNHEY and CDR2 SVGAGI come from the germline V gene.